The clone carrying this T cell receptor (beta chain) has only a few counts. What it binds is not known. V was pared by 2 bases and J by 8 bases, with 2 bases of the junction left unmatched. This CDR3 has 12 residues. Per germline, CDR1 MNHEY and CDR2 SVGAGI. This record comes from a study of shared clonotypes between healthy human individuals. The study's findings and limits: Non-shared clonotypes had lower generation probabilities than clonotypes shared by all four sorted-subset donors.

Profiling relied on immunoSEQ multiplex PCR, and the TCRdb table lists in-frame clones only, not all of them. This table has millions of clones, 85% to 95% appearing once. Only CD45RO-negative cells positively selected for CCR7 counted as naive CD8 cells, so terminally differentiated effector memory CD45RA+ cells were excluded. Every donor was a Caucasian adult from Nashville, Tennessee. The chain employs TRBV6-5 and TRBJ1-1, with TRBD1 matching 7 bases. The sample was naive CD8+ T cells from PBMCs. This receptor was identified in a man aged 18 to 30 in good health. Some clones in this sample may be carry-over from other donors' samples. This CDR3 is CASSYGTDEAFF. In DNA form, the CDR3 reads TGTGCCAGCAGTTACGGGACAGACGAAGCTTTCTTT.